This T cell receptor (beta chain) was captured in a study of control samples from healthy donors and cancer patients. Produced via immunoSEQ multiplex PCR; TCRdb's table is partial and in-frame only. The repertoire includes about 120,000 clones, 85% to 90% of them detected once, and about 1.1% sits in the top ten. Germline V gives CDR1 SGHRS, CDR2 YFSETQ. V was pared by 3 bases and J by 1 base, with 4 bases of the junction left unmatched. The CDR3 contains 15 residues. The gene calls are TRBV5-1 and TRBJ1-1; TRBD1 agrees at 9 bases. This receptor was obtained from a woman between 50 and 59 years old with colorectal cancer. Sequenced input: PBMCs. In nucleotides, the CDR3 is TGCGCCAGCAGCTCACAGGGGGCGCAGAACACTGAAGCTTTCTTT. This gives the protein CASSSQGAQNTEAFF.